Listed below are T cell receptor beta chains from one sample, sequenced in a study of blood T cell repertoires in COVID-19. The method was immunoSEQ multiplex PCR; TCRdb's version includes in-frame clones alone and lacks a portion of them. The table has more than 130,000 clones, about nine tenths seen once. The specimen was peripheral blood. The receptor source for this set is a man between 45 and 60 years old with active or convalescent COVID-19. CDR3s include the opening cysteine and the closing phenylalanine or tryptophan. The D gene is left open where the match is weak. Only part of the rows carry a size: once, few, many, or a class if the clone is expanded.

clone size: .; V gene: TRBV6-6; D gene: TRBD1; J gene: TRBJ2-5; CDR3 protein: CASSLRGSQETQYF; CDR3 DNA: TGTGCCAGCAGCCTCAGGGGGTCACAAGAGACCCAGTACTTC
clone size: once; V gene: TRBV7-9; D gene: .; J gene: TRBJ1-4; CDR3 protein: CASSHYPPTDANEKLFF; CDR3 DNA: TGTGCCAGCAGCCATTACCCACCGACAGACGCTAATGAAAAACTGTTTTTT
clone size: once; V gene: TRBV5-6; D gene: TRBD2; J gene: TRBJ2-5; CDR3 protein: CASSLGLAGAQETQYF; CDR3 DNA: TGTGCCAGCAGCTTGGGGCTAGCGGGAGCCCAAGAGACCCAGTACTTC
clone size: once; V gene: TRBV30; D gene: .; J gene: TRBJ2-4; CDR3 protein: CAWSVIGVGNIQYF; CDR3 DNA: TGTGCCTGGAGTGTAATAGGGGTGGGAAACATTCAGTACTTC
clone size: .; V gene: TRBV6-5; D gene: TRBD1; J gene: TRBJ1-4; CDR3 protein: CASRGRTGNEKLFF; CDR3 DNA: TGTGCCAGCAGGGGTCGGACAGGAAATGAAAAACTGTTTTTT
clone size: few; V gene: TRBV9; D gene: .; J gene: TRBJ2-2; CDR3 protein: CASSAILGGRRAGGELFF; CDR3 DNA: TGTGCCAGCAGCGCGATACTTGGGGGACGGAGGGCAGGCGGGGAGCTGTTTTTT
clone size: .; V gene: TRBV27; D gene: .; J gene: TRBJ1-5; CDR3 protein: CASGRGDNNAQHF; CDR3 DNA: TGTGCCAGCGGACGTGGGGACAATAACGCCCAGCATTTT
clone size: .; V gene: TRBV9; D gene: .; J gene: TRBJ1-2; CDR3 protein: CASSVGAGGYTF; CDR3 DNA: TGTGCCAGCAGCGTAGGGGCGGGCGGCTACACCTTC
clone size: .; V gene: TRBV2; D gene: .; J gene: TRBJ2-7; CDR3 protein: CASRRDGLGEQYF; CDR3 DNA: TGTGCCAGCAGGAGAGACGGACTGGGCGAGCAGTACTTC
clone size: .; V gene: TRBV9; D gene: TRBD1; J gene: TRBJ2-3; CDR3 protein: CASSSRTGGVTDTQYF; CDR3 DNA: TGTGCCAGCAGCTCCCGGACAGGGGGCGTCACAGATACGCAGTATTTT
clone size: .; V gene: TRBV19; D gene: .; J gene: TRBJ1-4; CDR3 protein: CASSAQGPINEKLFF; CDR3 DNA: TGTGCCAGTAGTGCGCAGGGGCCAATTAATGAAAAACTGTTTTTT
clone size: .; V gene: TRBV13; D gene: .; J gene: TRBJ2-1; CDR3 protein: CASSLVRVSYNEQFF; CDR3 DNA: TGTGCCAGCAGCTTAGTCAGGGTCTCCTACAATGAGCAGTTCTTC
clone size: .; V gene: TRBV7-3; D gene: TRBD1; J gene: TRBJ2-1; CDR3 protein: CASSPTGTGWDEQFF; CDR3 DNA: TGTGCCAGCAGTCCAACCGGGACAGGCTGGGATGAGCAGTTCTTC
clone size: .; V gene: TRBV4-1; D gene: .; J gene: TRBJ2-5; CDR3 protein: CASSRPTGGAGIQETQYF; CDR3 DNA: TGCGCCAGCAGCAGGCCCACAGGAGGGGCTGGGATCCAAGAGACCCAGTACTTC
clone size: .; V gene: TRBV3-1/TRBV3-2; D gene: TRBD1; J gene: TRBJ1-2; CDR3 protein: CASRSQGMGGYTF; CDR3 DNA: TGTGCCAGCAGGTCACAGGGGATGGGTGGCTACACCTTC
clone size: .; V gene: TRBV14; D gene: .; J gene: TRBJ2-1; CDR3 protein: CASRLRQGGYNEQFF; CDR3 DNA: TGTGCCAGCAGACTCCGACAGGGAGGCTACAATGAGCAGTTCTTC
clone size: .; V gene: TRBV5-5; D gene: TRBD2; J gene: TRBJ2-2; CDR3 protein: CASSPSAGGPGGELFF; CDR3 DNA: TGTGCCAGCAGCCCCTCCGCGGGAGGGCCAGGCGGGGAGCTGTTTTTT
clone size: .; V gene: TRBV7-3; D gene: TRBD2; J gene: TRBJ2-3; CDR3 protein: CASSPWEGADTQYF; CDR3 DNA: TGTGCCAGCAGCCCATGGGAGGGCGCAGATACGCAGTATTTT
clone size: .; V gene: TRBV7-8; D gene: .; J gene: TRBJ2-6; CDR3 protein: CASSLAPFSGANVLTF; CDR3 DNA: TGTGCCAGCAGCTTAGCCCCCTTTTCTGGGGCCAACGTCCTGACTTTC
clone size: .; V gene: TRBV18; D gene: TRBD1; J gene: TRBJ1-1; CDR3 protein: CASSIRQGKWTEAFF; CDR3 DNA: TGTGCCAGCTCAATTCGACAGGGCAAGTGGACTGAAGCTTTCTTT
clone size: .; V gene: TRBV5-6; D gene: .; J gene: TRBJ2-7; CDR3 protein: CASSLGGVWGSYEQYF; CDR3 DNA: TGTGCCAGCAGCTTGGGGGGAGTGTGGGGCTCCTACGAGCAGTACTTC
clone size: .; V gene: TRBV1; D gene: .; J gene: TRBJ1-1; CDR3 protein: CTSSRAGGPEAFF; CDR3 DNA: TGCACCAGCAGCCGAGCCGGGGGACCTGAAGCTTTCTTT
clone size: .; V gene: TRBV7-9; D gene: TRBD1; J gene: TRBJ2-3; CDR3 protein: CASSPTGGRADTQYF; CDR3 DNA: TGTGCCAGCAGCCCTACAGGGGGCAGAGCAGATACGCAGTATTTT
clone size: .; V gene: TRBV19; D gene: TRBD1; J gene: TRBJ1-5; CDR3 protein: CASSGTGLQPQHF; CDR3 DNA: TGTGCCAGTAGTGGGACAGGGCTTCAGCCCCAGCATTTT
clone size: .; V gene: TRBV27; D gene: .; J gene: TRBJ1-6; CDR3 protein: CASSLWNSNYSPLHF; CDR3 DNA: TGTGCCAGCAGTTTATGGAACAGTAATTATTCACCCCTCCACTTT
clone size: .; V gene: TRBV5-6; D gene: .; J gene: TRBJ1-1; CDR3 protein: CASSQARKNTEAFF; CDR3 DNA: TGTGCCAGCAGCCAAGCGCGGAAGAACACTGAAGCTTTCTTT